The sequence of this T cell receptor (beta chain) was determined in a study of CD8 T cells in Susac syndrome. Study-level results: That the number of individuals in its TCR sequencing and HLA analysis was relatively small was acknowledged by the study.

With respect to this clonotype: Its cognate antigen is unknown.

Peripheral blood CD8+ and CD4+ T cells were profiled by TCR beta sequencing. RNA was extracted with the RNeasy kit, and a quantity of about 0.45 to 1 ug was reverse transcribed using random hexamers. The TCR beta CDR3 was amplified by immunoSEQ multiplex PCR across 54 Vbeta, 13 Jbeta. TCRdb called the immunoSEQ multiplex PCR reads again in MiXCR, with one record for every CDR3 protein. The repertoire holds around 130,000 distinct CDR3 sequences, with around 85% as singletons. V was cut by 5 bases and J by 8 bases, with 12 bases left in between. The CDR3 is 12 residues long. Germline values: CDR1 PRHDT, CDR2 FYEKMQ (reference sequence).

The source of this sequence is a human donor with multiple sclerosis. The chain employs TRBV13 and TRBJ1-2; no definite D call. The sample was CD8+ T cells from PBMCs. The CDR3 loop reads CASSGELGGYTF. CDR3 sequence (DNA): TGTGCCAGCAGCGGGGAGCTGGGGGGCTACACCTTC.